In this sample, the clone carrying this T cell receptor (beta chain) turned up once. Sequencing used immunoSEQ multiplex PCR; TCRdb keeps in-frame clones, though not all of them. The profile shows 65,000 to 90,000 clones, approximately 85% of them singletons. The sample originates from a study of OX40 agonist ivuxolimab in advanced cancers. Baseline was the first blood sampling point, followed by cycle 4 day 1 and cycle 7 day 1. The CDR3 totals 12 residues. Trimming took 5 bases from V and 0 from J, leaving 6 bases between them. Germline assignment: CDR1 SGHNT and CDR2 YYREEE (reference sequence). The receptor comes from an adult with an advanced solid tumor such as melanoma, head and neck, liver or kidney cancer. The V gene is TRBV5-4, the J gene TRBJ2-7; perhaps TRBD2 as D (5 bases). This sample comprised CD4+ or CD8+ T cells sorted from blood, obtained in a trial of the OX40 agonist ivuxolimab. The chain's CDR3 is CASSRDSYEQYF. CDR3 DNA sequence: TGTGCCAGCAGTCGGGACTCCTACGAGCAGTACTTC.